This T cell receptor (beta chain) was retrieved from a study of blood T cell repertoires in COVID-19. Study in general: The origin of the acute and convalescent COVID-19 samples was the United States, Italy and Spain. Nucleic acid was either cDNA or gDNA, and it came from T cells, B-cell-depleted T cells, or PBMCs.

Original data processing: The assay estimated nucleated cells by amplifying reference gene primers. Clones were read by immunoSEQ multiplex PCR, and TCRdb kept only the in-frame ones, dropping some. Clone size and V and J calls were adopted from that table, with D and trimming inferred from the DNA. The sample records about 180,000 clones, approximately 83% being singletons. Trimming took 0 bases from V and 4 from J, leaving 14 bases between them. The CDR3 spans 16 residues. The germline CDR1 and CDR2 sequences are SGDLS and YYNGEE. The sample consisted of peripheral blood. The rearrangement joins TRBV9 to TRBJ2-1; tentative D call: TRBD1 (6 bases). The receptor's source is a man aged 55 to 70 with acute or convalescent COVID-19. The CDR3 bases are TGTGCCAGCAGCGTAGCTGTTGGGACACGATACAATGAGCAGTTCTTC. It codes for CASSVAVGTRYNEQFF. Looking up the rest from reference TRBV9 and TRBJ2-1 gives the full variable domain: DSGVTQTPKHLITATGQRVTLRCSPRSGDLSVYWYQQSLDQGLQFLIQYYNGEERAKGNILERFSAQQFPDLHSELNLSSLELGDSALYFCASSVAVGTRYNEQFFGPGTRLTVL.